A single sample gave rise to the 3 T cell receptor beta chains below, sequenced in a study of breast tumors, draining lymph nodes, adjacent tissues. TCRdb redid the calling of the multiplex PCR reads with MiXCR, one entry per CDR3 protein. The data contain some 22,000 distinct CDR3 sequences, roughly 58% of them singletons. Sequencing was performed on breast tumor tissue. These receptors were collected from a female donor with breast cancer. Some clones in this sample may be carry-over from other donors' samples.

This chain links TRBV20-1 with TRBJ1-4; no clear D gene. CDR1 and CDR2 (germline): DFQATT, SNEGSKA (reference sequence). There are 14 residues in the CDR3. Trimming took off 0 bases at V and 4 bases at J, with 9 bases between the two ends. The CDR3, as DNA: TGCAGTGCTAGAGAGTTTGAAGATAATGAAAAACTGTTTTTT. It specifies CSAREFEDNEKLFF.

This clonotype was detected many times. A read error may be the cause here, since a much bigger clone is one base away. The CDR3 end shows no conserved phenylalanine or tryptophan, and so a read error is likely. This sequence joins TRBV19 and TRBJ2-1, with a tentative D call TRBD2 (5 bases). V lost 6 bases and J lost 0, with 15 bases in between. Per germline, CDR1 LNHDA and CDR2 SQIVND (reference sequence). This CDR3 is built from 16 residues. DNA of the CDR3: TGTGCCAGTAGGAAGGAGGCCGTTAGCTCCTACAATGAGCAGTTCTCC. This codes for CASRKEAVSSYNEQFS.

This clonotype was found once. This rearrangement joins TRBV20-1 to TRBJ2-7; D may be TRBD1 or TRBD2 (5 bases each). CDR3 length equals 14 residues. Trimming shortened V by 6 bases and J by 4 bases, and 19 bases separated the two germline ends. CDR1 and CDR2 from the germline V gene are DFQATT and SNEGSKA (reference sequence). The CDR3 DNA follows: TGCAGTGCCACCAGAGGGGTAGTTCCTTACGAGCAGTACTTC. Encoded protein: CSATRGVVPYEQYF.